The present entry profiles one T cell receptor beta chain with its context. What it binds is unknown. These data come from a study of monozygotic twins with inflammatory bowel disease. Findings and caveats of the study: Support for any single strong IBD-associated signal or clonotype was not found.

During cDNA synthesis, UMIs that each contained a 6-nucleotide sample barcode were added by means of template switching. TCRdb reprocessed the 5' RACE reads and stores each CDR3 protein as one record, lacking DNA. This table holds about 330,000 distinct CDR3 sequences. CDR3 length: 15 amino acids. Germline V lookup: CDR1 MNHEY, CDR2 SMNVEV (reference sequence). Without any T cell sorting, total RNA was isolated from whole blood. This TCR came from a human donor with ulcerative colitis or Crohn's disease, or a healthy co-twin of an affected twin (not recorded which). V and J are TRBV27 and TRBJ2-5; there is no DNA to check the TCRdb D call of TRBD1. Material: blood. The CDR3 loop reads CASSSGQGAQETQYF.